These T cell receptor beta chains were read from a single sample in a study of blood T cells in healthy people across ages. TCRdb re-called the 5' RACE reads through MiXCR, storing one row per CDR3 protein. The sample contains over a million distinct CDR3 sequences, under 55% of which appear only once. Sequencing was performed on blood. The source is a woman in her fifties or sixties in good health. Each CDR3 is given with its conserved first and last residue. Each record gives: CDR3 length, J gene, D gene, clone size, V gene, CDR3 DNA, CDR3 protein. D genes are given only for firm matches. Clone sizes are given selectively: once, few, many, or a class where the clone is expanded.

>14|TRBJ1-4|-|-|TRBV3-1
TGTGCCAGCAGCCAGGGGGGCTCTAATGAAAAACTGTTTTTT
CASSQGGSNEKLFF
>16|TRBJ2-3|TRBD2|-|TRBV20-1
TGCAGTGCCCCCGGGACTAGCGGGTGGAGGTCAGATACGCAGTATTTT
CSAPGTSGWRSDTQYF
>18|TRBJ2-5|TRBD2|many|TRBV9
TGTGCCAGCAGCGGGGGTATTAGTAGCGGGAGGGTTGAGGAGACCCAGTACTTC
CASSGGISSGRVEETQYF
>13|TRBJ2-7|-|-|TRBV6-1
TGTGCCAGCAGTTCAGAGCACTCCTACGAGCAGTACTTC
CASSSEHSYEQYF
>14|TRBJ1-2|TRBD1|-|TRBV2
TGTGCCAGCAGTGCTAAGGGACAGCCGAATGGCTACACCTTC
CASSAKGQPNGYTF
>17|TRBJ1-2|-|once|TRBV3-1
TGTGCCAGCAGCCAAGTGGGTTTGTCGACAGCTAACTATGGCTACACCTTC
CASSQVGLSTANYGYTF
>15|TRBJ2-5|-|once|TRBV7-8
TGTGCCGGCAGCCATCGAGCAAACATTATAAATGAGCAGTACTTC
CAGSHRANIINEQYF
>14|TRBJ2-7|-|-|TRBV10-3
TGTGCCATCAGTGAGTTTAAGGGCCCCTACGAGCAGTACTTC
CAISEFKGPYEQYF
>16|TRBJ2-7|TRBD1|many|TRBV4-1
TGCGCCAGCAGCCAAACAGGGGGGACACCCGCCTACGAGCAGTACTTC
CASSQTGGTPAYEQYF
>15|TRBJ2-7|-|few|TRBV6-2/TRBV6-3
TGTGCCAGCAGTTCTTTGGGGAGGAACGTCTACGAGCAGTACTTC
CASSSLGRNVYEQYF
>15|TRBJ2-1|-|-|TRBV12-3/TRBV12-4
TGTGCCAGCAGTCCCCGAGGGGGGATATCGAATGAGCAGTTCTTC
CASSPRGGISNEQFF
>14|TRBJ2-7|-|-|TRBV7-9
TGTGCCAGCACCAAAGGGGGTAGTTCCTACGAGCAGTACTTC
CASTKGGSSYEQYF
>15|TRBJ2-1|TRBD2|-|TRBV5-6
TGTGCCAGCAGCCTGAAGCGGGAGGGAAGGGAGACCCAGTTCTTC
CASSLKREGRETQFF
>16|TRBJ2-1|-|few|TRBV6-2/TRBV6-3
TGTGCCAGCAGTCCCAGGACCTCCAATCGCGTCGGTGAGCAGTTCTTC
CASSPRTSNRVGEQFF
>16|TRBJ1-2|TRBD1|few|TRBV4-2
TGTGCCAGCAGCCAGTACCTCAGGCAGGGGGTGGTTGGCTACACCTTC
CASSQYLRQGVVGYTF
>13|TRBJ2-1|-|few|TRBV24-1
TGTGCCACCAGTCCCGGTACCTACAATGAGCAGTTCTTC
CATSPGTYNEQFF
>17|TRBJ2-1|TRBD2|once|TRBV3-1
TGTGCCAGCAGCCAAGATCTGCTAGCGGCATACGTAGGGGAGCAGTTCTTC
CASSQDLLAAYVGEQFF
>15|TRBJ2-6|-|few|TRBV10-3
TGTGCCATCAGTCCGGCCGCCTCTGGGGCCAACGTCCTGACTTTC
CAISPAASGANVLTF
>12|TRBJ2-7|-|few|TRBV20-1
TGCAGTGCCGCCGCCGGGACAAACGAGCAGTACTTC
CSAAAGTNEQYF
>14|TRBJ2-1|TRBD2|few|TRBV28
TGTGCCAGCCGGACTAGCGGGACCCACAATGAGCAGTTCTTC
CASRTSGTHNEQFF
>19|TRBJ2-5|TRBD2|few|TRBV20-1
TGCAGTGCTAGGGGCACGGGGATAGCGGGAGAATTGAATCAAGAGACCCAGTACTTC
CSARGTGIAGELNQETQYF
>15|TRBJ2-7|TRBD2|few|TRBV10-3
TGTGCCATCAGTGAGTCGACTAGCGGGCTCTACGAGCAGTACTTC
CAISESTSGLYEQYF
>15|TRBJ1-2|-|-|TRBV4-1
TGCGCCAGCAGCCCGACAGGACCGTTCCCTGGGGGCTACACCTTC
CASSPTGPFPGGYTF
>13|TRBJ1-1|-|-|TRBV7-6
TGTGCCAGCAGCTTGAGGGTAGGCGCTGAAGCTTTCTTT
CASSLRVGAEAFF
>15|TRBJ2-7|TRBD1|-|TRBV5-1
TGCGCCAGCAGCTTGGAGACAGGGCCCTACTACGAGCAGTACTTC
CASSLETGPYYEQYF
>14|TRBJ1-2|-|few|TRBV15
TGTGCCACCAGCAGGGACCTAGGCGGCTATGGCTACACCTTC
CATSRDLGGYGYTF
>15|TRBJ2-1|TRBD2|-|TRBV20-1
TGCAGTGCTAGAGAAGGCGGGAGGGCCTGGGATGAGCAGTTCTTC
CSAREGGRAWDEQFF
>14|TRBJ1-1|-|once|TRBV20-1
TGCAGTGCCACCATAGGGAGGGCAAGCACTGAAGCTTTCTTT
CSATIGRASTEAFF
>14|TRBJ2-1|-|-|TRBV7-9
TGTGCCAGCAGCTACTCCGGGACCACAAATGAGCAGTTCTTC
CASSYSGTTNEQFF
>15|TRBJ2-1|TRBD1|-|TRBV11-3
TGTGCCAGCAGCTTAGGGGACAGGGAGGTGAATGAGCAGTTCTTC
CASSLGDREVNEQFF
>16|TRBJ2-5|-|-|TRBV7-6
TGTGCCAGCAGCTTAGTTTTAGGGGGTTCGGGAGAGACCCAGTACTTC
CASSLVLGGSGETQYF
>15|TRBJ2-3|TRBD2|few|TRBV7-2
TGTGCCAGCAGCTTAGCGCCTGGGACTAGCGGGAGGGAGTATTTT
CASSLAPGTSGREYF
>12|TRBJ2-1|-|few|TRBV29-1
TGCAGCGTTGATTTCGGACAGACAGGGCAGTTCTTC
CSVDFGQTGQFF
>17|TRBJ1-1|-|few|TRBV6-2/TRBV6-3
TGTGCCAGCAGTTACTCGACTTCCAAAGGCCTGAACACTGAAGCTTTCTTT
CASSYSTSKGLNTEAFF
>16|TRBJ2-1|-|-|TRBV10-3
TGTGCCACTCCTCGTGGGAGTCCAAGCTCCTACAATGAGCAGTTCTTC
CATPRGSPSSYNEQFF
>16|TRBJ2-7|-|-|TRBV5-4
TGTGCCAGCAGCTTTGGGAAAAACCCCGCGAGCAATGAGCAGTACTTC
CASSFGKNPASNEQYF
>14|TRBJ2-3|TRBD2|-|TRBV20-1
TGCAGTGCTCCTTATAGCGGGAGGGCAGATACGCAGTATTTT
CSAPYSGRADTQYF
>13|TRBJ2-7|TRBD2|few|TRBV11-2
TGTGCTGCTGGGGGGGGGGAATCCTACGAGCAGTACTTC
CAAGGGESYEQYF
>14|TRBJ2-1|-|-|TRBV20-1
TGCAGTGCTACTGAAGGGAATAGCGACCATGAGCAGTTCTTC
CSATEGNSDHEQFF
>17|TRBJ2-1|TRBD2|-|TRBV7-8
TGTGCCAGCAGCTTAGATGGCGGGAGGGCACCCAACAATGAGCAGTTCTTC
CASSLDGGRAPNNEQFF
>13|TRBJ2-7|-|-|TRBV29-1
TGCAGCGTTGTGCAGGCGACCGCCAACGAGCAGTACTTC
CSVVQATANEQYF
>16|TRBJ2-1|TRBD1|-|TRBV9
TGTGCCAGCAGCGCGACAGGGATTAGGTCCTACAATGAGCAGTTCTTC
CASSATGIRSYNEQFF
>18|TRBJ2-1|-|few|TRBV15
TGTGCCACCAGCACAGAAAAAACACTAAAGAGCTCCTACAATGAGCAGTTCTTC
CATSTEKTLKSSYNEQFF
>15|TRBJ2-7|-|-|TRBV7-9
TGTGCCAGCAGCCCGAGCAGGGCGAGCTCCTACGAGCAGTACTTC
CASSPSRASSYEQYF
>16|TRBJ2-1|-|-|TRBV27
TGTGCCAGCAGTCGAGGGGGGGCGGTTAATTACAATGAGCAGTTCTTC
CASSRGGAVNYNEQFF
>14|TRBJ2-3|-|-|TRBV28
TGTGCCAGCGGACCAGAGGGGACAAGCCGGGCGCAGTATTTT
CASGPEGTSRAQYF
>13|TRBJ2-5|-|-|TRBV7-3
TGTGCCAGCAGCAACACGAGGGGGGAGACCCAGTACTTC
CASSNTRGETQYF
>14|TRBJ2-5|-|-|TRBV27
TGTGCCAGCAGTTTACGGGTGGGGGAAGAGACCCAGTACTTC
CASSLRVGEETQYF
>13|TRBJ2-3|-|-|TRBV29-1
TGCAGCGTTGCTGGGTCTAGCACAGATACGCAGTATTTT
CSVAGSSTDTQYF
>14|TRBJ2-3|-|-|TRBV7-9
TGTGCCAGCAGCTTGGGAGCCAATCTCGATACGCAGTATTTT
CASSLGANLDTQYF
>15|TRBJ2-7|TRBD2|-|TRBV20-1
TGCAGTTCCGGACTAGCGGGAGGAACCTACAATGAGCAGTACTTC
CSSGLAGGTYNEQYF
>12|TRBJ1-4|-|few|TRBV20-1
TGCAGTGCAGGGGAAACTAATGAAAAACTGTTTTTT
CSAGETNEKLFF